This TCR beta chain was captured by sequencing in a study of T cell repertoires and HLA-DP antigens. The germline V gene has CDR1 SGHAT and CDR2 FQNNGV. The CDR3 has 16 residues. Trimming cost V 3 bases and J 3 bases, with 18 bases left between them. Remarks on this clone: Its antigen is undetermined.

Sequencing was performed with immunoSEQ multiplex PCR; in TCRdb, only in-frame clones are kept and a portion is missing. The table records roughly 110,000 clones, around 92% of them present only once. The sample comprised CD4+ T cells from PBMCs. This receptor was obtained from a woman between 18 and 29 years old in good health and CMV-seronegative. J is TRBJ2-7 and V is TRBV11-2; D is uncertain. This chain's CDR3 is CASSLSRAPAFYEQYF. CDR3 DNA sequence: TGTGCCAGCAGCTTGTCCCGGGCTCCCGCCTTCTACGAGCAGTACTTC.